This is a list of T cell receptor beta chains from one sample in a study of OX40 agonist ivuxolimab in advanced cancers. Measured with immunoSEQ multiplex PCR; TCRdb has only the in-frame clones, and not every one. The sample has 72,000 or so clones; 88% are singletons. The sequencing here drew on CD4+ or CD8+ T cells sorted from blood, taken in a trial of the OX40 agonist ivuxolimab. These receptor sequences come from an adult with an advanced solid tumor such as melanoma, head and neck, liver or kidney cancer. The CDR3 runs from the conserved cysteine through the conserved F or W. D genes are given only for firm matches. Size is stated for part of the rows, as once, few or many counts, or as a class when the clone is expanded.

TRBJ2-7,TRBV30,NA,medium-sized,TGTGCCTTTGACCGCTGGGGGAGCGAGCAGTACTTC,CAFDRWGSEQYF
TRBJ1-5,TRBV5-6,TRBD1,NA,TGTGCCAGCAGCTTGGGGACAGGGGTCGATCAGCCCCAGCATTTT,CASSLGTGVDQPQHF
TRBJ1-1,TRBV5-1,NA,NA,TGCGCCAGCAGCTTGAACACGGGGAACACTGAAGCTTTCTTT,CASSLNTGNTEAFF
TRBJ1-2,TRBV29-1,NA,NA,TGCAGCGTTGCTCCCCGGGGGCTTGGGTATGGCTACACCTTC,CSVAPRGLGYGYTF
TRBJ1-4,TRBV5-8,NA,few,TGTGCCAGCACTGTAAGAAATGAAAAACTGTTTTTT,CASTVRNEKLFF
TRBJ2-7,TRBV11-2,TRBD1,NA,TGTGCCAGCAGCTTAAAAGGTGGACAGGGGGGCTACGAGCAGTACTTC,CASSLKGGQGGYEQYF
TRBJ2-5,TRBV7-8,NA,NA,TGTGCCAGCACCTGGGGCCAAAGGGAGACCCAGTACTTC,CASTWGQRETQYF
TRBJ1-1,TRBV11-2,NA,medium-sized,TGTGCCAGCAGCTTAGAGTTTGGCAGTAGGAACACTGAAGCTTTCTTT,CASSLEFGSRNTEAFF
TRBJ1-2,TRBV7-9,TRBD1,NA,TGTGCCAGCAGCGCGCGACAGGGAGATGGCTACACCTTC,CASSARQGDGYTF
TRBJ1-2,TRBV5-1,NA,medium-sized,TGCGCCAGCCAAACGGGGGATAGGAACTATGGCTACACCTTC,CASQTGDRNYGYTF
TRBJ1-1,TRBV6-5,NA,NA,TGTGCCACCTCACTGAGTCCTGGAACTGAAGCTTTCTTT,CATSLSPGTEAFF
TRBJ1-1,TRBV29-1,NA,NA,TGCAGCGTTGGGCGAAGAACTGAAGCTTTCTTT,CSVGRRTEAFF
TRBJ2-3,TRBV18,NA,NA,TGTGCCAGCTCACCTCCCAACACAGATACGCAGTATTTT,CASSPPNTDTQYF
TRBJ1-3,TRBV29-1,NA,NA,TGCAGCGTTGAAACTGGGGCGGGAAACACCATATATTTT,CSVETGAGNTIYF
TRBJ2-3,TRBV19,NA,NA,TGTGCCAGTAACGATGCCACAGATACGCAGTATTTT,CASNDATDTQYF
TRBJ2-2,TRBV7-2,TRBD2,NA,TGTGCCAGCAGCTTAGGATTAGCGGGAGCTTCGAACACCGGGGAGCTGTTTTTT,CASSLGLAGASNTGELFF
TRBJ2-3,TRBV7-2,NA,NA,TGTGCCAGCAGCTTTGCCGGGACATCCGTCACAGATACGCAGTATTTT,CASSFAGTSVTDTQYF
TRBJ2-5,TRBV7-3,TRBD1,NA,TGTGCCAGCAGCTTACAGGGGGCCCAAGAGACCCAGTACTTC,CASSLQGAQETQYF
TRBJ2-7,TRBV5-1,NA,NA,TGCGCCAGCAGCCTGGTCCGGCTAAAGGACGAGCAGTACTTC,CASSLVRLKDEQYF
TRBJ2-7,TRBV6-6,NA,once,TGTGCCAGCAGCTACCCGGTTTGGCAGGGTAAGGGCGAGCAGTACTTC,CASSYPVWQGKGEQYF
TRBJ2-2,TRBV5-5,TRBD2,NA,TGTGCCAGCAGCTTGACTAGCGGACTGAACACCGGGGAGCTGTTTTTT,CASSLTSGLNTGELFF
TRBJ2-5,TRBV7-2,NA,NA,TGTGCCAGCAGCTTAAGGGTAACCCAGACCGAAGAGACCCAGTACTTC,CASSLRVTQTEETQYF
TRBJ2-7,TRBV28,NA,NA,TGTGCCAGCAGTTTGGCTAGCTACGAGCAGTACTTC,CASSLASYEQYF
TRBJ2-1,TRBV28,NA,NA,TGTGCCAGCAGCCTAGGACAGACCTCTCCCAATGAGCAGTTCTTC,CASSLGQTSPNEQFF
TRBJ1-2,TRBV9,NA,NA,TGTGCCAGCAGCGTAGGGGGCACCGGTGGCTACACCTTC,CASSVGGTGGYTF
TRBJ2-7,TRBV27,NA,NA,TGTGCCAGCAGTTTACAGGGTCGGGTGTACGAGCAGTACTTC,CASSLQGRVYEQYF
TRBJ2-7,TRBV29-1,TRBD1,NA,TGCAGCGTTGAATGGGGACAGAATAACGAGCAGTACTTC,CSVEWGQNNEQYF
TRBJ1-1,TRBV7-9,NA,NA,TGTGCCAGCAGCCCCTTCGCGACCAACACTGAAGCTTTCTTT,CASSPFATNTEAFF
TRBJ1-2,TRBV9,NA,NA,TGTGCCAGCAGCGTAGGGGGCTATGGCTACACCTTC,CASSVGGYGYTF
TRBJ1-6,TRBV6-5,NA,NA,TGTGCCAGCAAACAGATAAATTCACCCCTCCACTTT,CASKQINSPLHF
TRBJ1-2,TRBV6-5,NA,NA,TGTGCCAGCAGGATCCGACGCTCTAACTATGGCTACACCTTC,CASRIRRSNYGYTF
TRBJ1-1,TRBV28,NA,NA,TGTGCCAGCCTACTCAGGGATCACACTGAAGCTTTCTTT,CASLLRDHTEAFF
TRBJ2-3,TRBV5-1,NA,NA,TGCGCCAGCAGCTTGACGGGAGATCCGGCAGATACGCAGTATTTT,CASSLTGDPADTQYF
TRBJ2-7,TRBV6-5,NA,NA,TGTGCCAGCAGACCCGGTCCAGAAGCCTACGAGCAGTACTTC,CASRPGPEAYEQYF
TRBJ2-5,TRBV13,NA,once,TGTGCCAGCAGCTTAGGCCAGACCCAGTACTTC,CASSLGQTQYF
TRBJ1-1,TRBV2,NA,NA,TGTGCCAGCAGTGAAGTAAGGGGGAACACTGAAGCTTTCTTT,CASSEVRGNTEAFF
TRBJ2-7,TRBV19,NA,NA,TGTGCCAGTAGTATTCAAGACGGGTACGAGCAGTACTTC,CASSIQDGYEQYF
TRBJ1-2,TRBV5-1,NA,NA,TGCGCCAGCAGCCCTTCGTTGAGTAACTATGGCTACACCTTC,CASSPSLSNYGYTF
TRBJ1-2,TRBV6-5,TRBD1,NA,TGTGCCAGCAGTTACACACGGGACAGGTTCTATGGCTACACCTTC,CASSYTRDRFYGYTF
TRBJ1-1,TRBV19,TRBD1,NA,TGTGCCAGTAGGGGACAGACGTACACTGAAGCTTTCTTT,CASRGQTYTEAFF
TRBJ2-1,TRBV19,TRBD2,NA,TGTGCCAGTAGTATAGTGGGGGTAGCGGGAGACGAGCTGTTCTTC,CASSIVGVAGDELFF
TRBJ2-1,TRBV9,TRBD2,NA,TGTGCCAGCAGCGGGGGGGGACTAGCGTCCCATGAGCAGTTCTTC,CASSGGGLASHEQFF
TRBJ2-1,TRBV7-2,NA,NA,TGTGCCAGCAGCCCCGAGAACCTGGGTCGGCAGTTCTTC,CASSPENLGRQFF
TRBJ2-1,TRBV5-4,TRBD1,NA,TGTGCCAGCAGCCCGCTCCGGACAGGGTCTGAGCAGTTCTTC,CASSPLRTGSEQFF
TRBJ1-1,TRBV2,TRBD1,NA,TGTGCCAGCATTCAAAACCGGGACAGACGGTTTAACACTGAAGCTTTCTTT,CASIQNRDRRFNTEAFF
TRBJ1-2,TRBV9,TRBD1,NA,TGTGCCAGCAGCACCCCGAACAGGGGCTTCGGCTACACCTTC,CASSTPNRGFGYTF
TRBJ2-6,TRBV5-1,NA,NA,TGCGCCAGCAGCTTGGGTCACTTGGGCGGGACACCGTTCTCTGGGGCCAACGTCCTGACTTTC,CASSLGHLGGTPFSGANVLTF
TRBJ2-7,TRBV29-1,TRBD2,NA,TGCAGCGTGCTCCAAGCGGGAGTCTACGAGCAGTACTTC,CSVLQAGVYEQYF
TRBJ2-7,TRBV7-2,NA,NA,TGTGCCAGCAGCTTGGGCCAACTCTACGAGCAGTACTTC,CASSLGQLYEQYF
TRBJ1-2,TRBV4-2,NA,once,TGTGCCAGCAGCAGGGGAGGACGTGGCTACACCTTC,CASSRGGRGYTF
TRBJ2-5,TRBV15,TRBD2,NA,TGTGCCACCAGCAGGGAGCAGCGGGGACCCTCTGAGACCCAGTACTTC,CATSREQRGPSETQYF
TRBJ1-4,TRBV7-2,NA,once,TGTGCCAGCAGCTTAGGGGGTCAGGGGAGAGAAAAACTGTTTTTT,CASSLGGQGREKLFF
TRBJ1-5,TRBV4-1,NA,NA,TGCGCCAGCAGCCAAGGGGACTATAGCAATCAGCCCCAGCATTTT,CASSQGDYSNQPQHF
TRBJ2-7,TRBV30,NA,NA,TGTGCCTGGAGTGTACCCGGGGCTAACTCCTACGAGCAGTACTTC,CAWSVPGANSYEQYF
TRBJ2-3,TRBV6-1,NA,NA,TGTGCCAGCAGTGAAGATCGGTTTGTTAGAGATACGCAGTATTTT,CASSEDRFVRDTQYF
TRBJ2-1,TRBV2,NA,NA,TGTGCCAGCAGTGAGACTAGTGACTCCTACAATGAGCAGTTCTTC,CASSETSDSYNEQFF
TRBJ2-7,TRBV9,TRBD2,once,TGTGCCAGCAGCGTAGGAAATAGCGGGATCTACGAGCAGTACTTC,CASSVGNSGIYEQYF
TRBJ1-5,TRBV6-6,NA,NA,TGTGCCAGCAGTTACTCGATGGGGCTCGTCAATCAGCCCCAGCATTTT,CASSYSMGLVNQPQHF
TRBJ1-2,TRBV11-1,NA,NA,TGTGCCAGCAGCTCCGACTTACTAGGGATACATGGCTACACCTTC,CASSSDLLGIHGYTF